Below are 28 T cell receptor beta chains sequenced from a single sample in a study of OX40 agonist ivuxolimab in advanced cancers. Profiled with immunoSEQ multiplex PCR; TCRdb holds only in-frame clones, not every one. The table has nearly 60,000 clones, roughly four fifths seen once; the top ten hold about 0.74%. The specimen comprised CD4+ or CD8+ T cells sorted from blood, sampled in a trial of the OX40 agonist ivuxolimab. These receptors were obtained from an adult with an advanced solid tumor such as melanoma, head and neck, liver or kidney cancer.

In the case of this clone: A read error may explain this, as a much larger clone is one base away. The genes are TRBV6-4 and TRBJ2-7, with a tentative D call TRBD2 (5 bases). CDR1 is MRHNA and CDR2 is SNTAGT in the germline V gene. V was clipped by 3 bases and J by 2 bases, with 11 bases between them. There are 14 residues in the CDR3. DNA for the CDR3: TGTGCCAGCAGTGAGAGGTTGGGAGCCTACGAGCAGTACTTC. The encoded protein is CASSERLGAYEQYF.

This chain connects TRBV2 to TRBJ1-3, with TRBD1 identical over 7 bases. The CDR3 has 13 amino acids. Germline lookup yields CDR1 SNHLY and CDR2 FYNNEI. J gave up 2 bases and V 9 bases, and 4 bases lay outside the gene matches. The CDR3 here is CASTGAAGNTIYF. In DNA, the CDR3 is TGTGCCAGTACAGGGGCGGCTGGAAACACCATATATTTT.

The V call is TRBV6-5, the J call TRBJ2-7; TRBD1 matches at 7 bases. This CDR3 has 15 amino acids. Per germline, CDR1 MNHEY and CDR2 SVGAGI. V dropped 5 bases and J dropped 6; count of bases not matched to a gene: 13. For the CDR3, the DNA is TGTGCCAGCAGTCTAACAGGGGACCACGGTTCCGAGCAGTACTTC. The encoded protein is CASSLTGDHGSEQYF.

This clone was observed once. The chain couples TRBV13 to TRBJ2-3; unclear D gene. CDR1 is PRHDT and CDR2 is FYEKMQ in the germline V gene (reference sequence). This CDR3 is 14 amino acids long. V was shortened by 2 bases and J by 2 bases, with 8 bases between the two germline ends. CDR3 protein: CASSLQEPTDTQYF. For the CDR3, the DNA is TGTGCCAGCAGCTTACAGGAGCCCACAGATACGCAGTATTTT.

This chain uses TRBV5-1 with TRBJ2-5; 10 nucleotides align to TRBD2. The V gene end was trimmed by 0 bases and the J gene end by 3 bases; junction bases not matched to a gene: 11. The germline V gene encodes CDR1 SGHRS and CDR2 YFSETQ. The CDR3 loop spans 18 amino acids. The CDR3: CASSLVGRASGGKETQYF. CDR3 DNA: TGCGCCAGCAGCTTGGTAGGTCGGGCTAGCGGGGGCAAAGAGACCCAGTACTTC.

The CDR3 here is CASSRTGEQYF. In nucleotides, the CDR3 is TGTGCCAGCAGCCGAACTGGGGAGCAGTACTTC. The chain is built from TRBV2 and TRBJ2-7; no clear D. V lost 6 bases to trimming and J lost 7 bases, with 10 bases between them. CDR3 length equals 11 residues. Germline assignment: CDR1 SNHLY and CDR2 FYNNEI.

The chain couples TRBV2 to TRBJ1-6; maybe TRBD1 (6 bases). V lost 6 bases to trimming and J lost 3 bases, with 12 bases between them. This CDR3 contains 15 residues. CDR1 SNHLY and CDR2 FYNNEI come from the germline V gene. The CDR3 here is CASRDGRGYNSPLHF. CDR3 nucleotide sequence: TGTGCCAGCAGGGATGGCAGGGGCTATAATTCACCCCTCCACTTT.

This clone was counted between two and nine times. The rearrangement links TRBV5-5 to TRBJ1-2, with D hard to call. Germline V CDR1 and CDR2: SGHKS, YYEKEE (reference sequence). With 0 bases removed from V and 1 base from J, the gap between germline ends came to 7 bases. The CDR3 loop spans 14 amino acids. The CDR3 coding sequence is TGTGCCAGCAGCTTGGACCCCGTTAACTATGGCTACACCTTC. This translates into CASSLDPVNYGYTF.

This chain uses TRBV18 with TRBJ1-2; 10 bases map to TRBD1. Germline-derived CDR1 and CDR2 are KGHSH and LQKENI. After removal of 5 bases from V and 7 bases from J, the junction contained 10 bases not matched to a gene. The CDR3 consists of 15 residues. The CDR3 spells CASSTGQGTLSGYTF. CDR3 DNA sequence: TGTGCCAGCTCAACGGGACAGGGGACCCTCAGTGGCTACACCTTC.

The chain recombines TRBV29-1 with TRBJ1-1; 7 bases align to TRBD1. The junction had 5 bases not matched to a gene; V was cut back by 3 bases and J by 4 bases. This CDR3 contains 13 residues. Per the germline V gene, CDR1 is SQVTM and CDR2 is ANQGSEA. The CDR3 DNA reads TGCAGCGTTGATAGGGGGCCGGGCACTGAAGCTTTCTTT. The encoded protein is CSVDRGPGTEAFF.

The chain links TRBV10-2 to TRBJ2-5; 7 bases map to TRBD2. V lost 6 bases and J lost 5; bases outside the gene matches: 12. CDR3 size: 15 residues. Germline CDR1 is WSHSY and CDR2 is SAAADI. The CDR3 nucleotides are TGCGCCAGCAGCGGACTAGGCCTGGTGGGGGAGACCCAGTACTTC. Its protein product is CASSGLGLVGETQYF.

The CDR3 region has the DNA TGCGCCAGCAGCTCTGGGACACTAACTGCCTACGAGCAGTACTTC. The encoded protein is CASSSGTLTAYEQYF. The chain has TRBV5-1 and TRBJ2-7, with D possibly TRBD1 on 6 matching bases. Germline CDR1 is SGHRS and CDR2 is YFSETQ. CDR3 length: 15 residues. V was cut by 3 bases and J by 2 bases, with 15 bases left in between.

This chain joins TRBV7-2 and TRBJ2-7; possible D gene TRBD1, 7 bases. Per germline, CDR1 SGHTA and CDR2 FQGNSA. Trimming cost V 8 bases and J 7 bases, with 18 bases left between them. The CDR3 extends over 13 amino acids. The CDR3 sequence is CASRRQGGWEQYF. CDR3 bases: TGTGCCAGCCGCAGACAGGGAGGATGGGAGCAGTACTTC.

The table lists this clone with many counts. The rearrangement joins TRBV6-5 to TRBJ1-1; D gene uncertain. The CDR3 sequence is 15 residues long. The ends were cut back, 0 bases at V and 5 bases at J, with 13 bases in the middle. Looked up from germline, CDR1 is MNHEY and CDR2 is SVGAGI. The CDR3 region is CASSYSRRAATEAFF. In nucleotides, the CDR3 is TGTGCCAGCAGTTACTCGCGGAGGGCGGCTACTGAAGCTTTCTTT.

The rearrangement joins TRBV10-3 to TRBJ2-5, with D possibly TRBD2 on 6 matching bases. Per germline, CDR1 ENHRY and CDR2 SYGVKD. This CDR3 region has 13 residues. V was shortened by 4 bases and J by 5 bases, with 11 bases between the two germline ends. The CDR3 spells CAISGGGGETQYF. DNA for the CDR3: TGTGCCATCAGTGGCGGAGGAGGGGAGACCCAGTACTTC.

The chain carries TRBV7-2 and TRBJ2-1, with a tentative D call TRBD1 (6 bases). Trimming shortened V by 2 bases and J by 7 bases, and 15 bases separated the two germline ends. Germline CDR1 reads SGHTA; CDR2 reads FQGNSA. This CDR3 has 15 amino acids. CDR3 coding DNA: TGTGCCAGCAGCTTACAGGGGTTCACATCGAATGAGCAGTTCTTC. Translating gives CASSLQGFTSNEQFF.

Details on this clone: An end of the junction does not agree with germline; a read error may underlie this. The CDR3 nucleotides are TGTGCCAGCAGAGTATCAGGGAAATCCCCGGTGTTC. Its translation: CASRVSGKSPVF. The chain has TRBV28 and TRBJ2-7; D might be TRBD1 (5 bases). Germline loops: CDR1 MDHEN, CDR2 SYDVKM. This CDR3 has 12 amino acids.

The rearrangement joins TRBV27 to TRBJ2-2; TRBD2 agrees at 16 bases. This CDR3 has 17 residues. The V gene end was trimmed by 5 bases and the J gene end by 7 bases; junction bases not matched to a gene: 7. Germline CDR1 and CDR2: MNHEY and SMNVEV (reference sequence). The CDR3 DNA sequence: TGTGCCAGCAGTCAGGGACTAGCGGGGGGGCCCGGCGGGGAGCTGTTTTTT. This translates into CASSQGLAGGPGGELFF.

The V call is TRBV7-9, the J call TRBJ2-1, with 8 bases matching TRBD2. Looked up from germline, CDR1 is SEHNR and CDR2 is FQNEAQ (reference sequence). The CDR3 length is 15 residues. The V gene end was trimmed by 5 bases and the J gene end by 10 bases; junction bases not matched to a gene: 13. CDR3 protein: CASSTSGGPNGEQFF. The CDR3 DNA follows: TGTGCCAGCAGCACGAGCGGGGGCCCTAATGGGGAGCAGTTCTTC.

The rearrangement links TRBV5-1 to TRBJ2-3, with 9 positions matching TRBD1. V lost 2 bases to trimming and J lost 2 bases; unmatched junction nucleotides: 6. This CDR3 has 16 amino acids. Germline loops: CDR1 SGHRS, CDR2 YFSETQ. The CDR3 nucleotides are TGCGCCAGCAGCTTACAGGGGGCCCTTTCCACAGATACGCAGTATTTT. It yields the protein CASSLQGALSTDTQYF.

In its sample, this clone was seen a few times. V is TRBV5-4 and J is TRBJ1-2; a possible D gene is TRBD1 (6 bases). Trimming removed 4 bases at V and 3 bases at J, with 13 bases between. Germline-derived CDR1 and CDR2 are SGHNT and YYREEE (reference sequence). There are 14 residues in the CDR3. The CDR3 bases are TGTGCCAGCAGCCTCATAGGGGGGGACTATGGCTACACCTTC. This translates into CASSLIGGDYGYTF.

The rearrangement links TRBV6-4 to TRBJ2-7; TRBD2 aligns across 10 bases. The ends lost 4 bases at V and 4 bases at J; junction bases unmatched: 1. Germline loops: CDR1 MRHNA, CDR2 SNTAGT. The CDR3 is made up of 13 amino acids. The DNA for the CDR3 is TGTGCCAGCAGTGTGGGACTAGCGTACGAGCAGTACTTC. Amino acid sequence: CASSVGLAYEQYF.

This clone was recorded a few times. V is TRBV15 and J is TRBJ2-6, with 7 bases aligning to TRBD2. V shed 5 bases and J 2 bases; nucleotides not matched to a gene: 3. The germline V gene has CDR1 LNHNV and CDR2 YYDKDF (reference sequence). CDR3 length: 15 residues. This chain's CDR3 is CATSPGGTGANVLTF. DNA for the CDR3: TGTGCCACCAGCCCCGGGGGGACTGGGGCCAACGTCCTGACTTTC.

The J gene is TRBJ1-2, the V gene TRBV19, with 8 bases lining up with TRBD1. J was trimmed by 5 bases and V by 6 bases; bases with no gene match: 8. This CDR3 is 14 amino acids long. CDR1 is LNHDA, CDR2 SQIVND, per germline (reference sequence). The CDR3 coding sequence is TGTGCCAGTAGACCGGACAGGGATGATTATGGCTACACCTTC. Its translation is CASRPDRDDYGYTF.

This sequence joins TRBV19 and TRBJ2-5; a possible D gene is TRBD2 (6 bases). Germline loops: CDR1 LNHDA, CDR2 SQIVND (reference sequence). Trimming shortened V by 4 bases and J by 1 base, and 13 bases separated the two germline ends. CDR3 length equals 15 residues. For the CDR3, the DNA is TGTGCCAGTAGTACCCTAGCGTATCGCCAAGAGACCCAGTACTTC. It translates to CASSTLAYRQETQYF.

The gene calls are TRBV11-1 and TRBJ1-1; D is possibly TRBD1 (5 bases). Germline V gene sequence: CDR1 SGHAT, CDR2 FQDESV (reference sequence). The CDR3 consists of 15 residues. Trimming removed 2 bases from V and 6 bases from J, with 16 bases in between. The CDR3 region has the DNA TGTGCCAGCAGCTTACGGCAGGGTTATGAAGCTGAAGCTTTCTTT. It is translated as CASSLRQGYEAEAFF.

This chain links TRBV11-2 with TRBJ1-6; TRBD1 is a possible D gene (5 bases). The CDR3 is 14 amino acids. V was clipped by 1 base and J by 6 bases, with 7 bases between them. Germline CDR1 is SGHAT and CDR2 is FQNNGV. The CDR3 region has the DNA TGTGCCAGCAGCTTAGCGGGACGTAATTCACCCCTCCACTTT. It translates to CASSLAGRNSPLHF.

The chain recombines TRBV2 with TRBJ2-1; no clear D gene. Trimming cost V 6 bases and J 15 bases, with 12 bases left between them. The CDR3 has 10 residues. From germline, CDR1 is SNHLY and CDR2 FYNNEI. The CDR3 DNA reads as TGTGCCAGCAGGGCTAGACTGTCGTTCTTC. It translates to CASRARLSFF.